This TCR beta chain stems from a study of T cell responses to AZD1222 COVID-19 vaccine. General observations from the study: There were repertoire samples only from the period after the peak T cell response. Reportedly, nearly half the spike-specific TCRs target unmutated variant regions. At baseline, seropositivity was found in only 6 or 7 AZD1222 recipients.

This clone is a singleton in its sample. Its antigen is not known. Data came from immunoSEQ multiplex PCR; TCRdb stores just in-frame clones and leaves some out. Altogether roughly 40,000 clones are present, roughly 80% being singletons, with the ten largest covering about 3.9%. Deletions cut 5 bases from V and 4 bases from J, with 15 bases between. Germline-derived CDR1 and CDR2 are WSHSY and SAAADI. The CDR3 extends over 16 amino acids. This sequence was found in an adult in good health. The chain combines TRBV10-2 with TRBJ1-6; tentative D call: TRBD1 (5 bases). The specimen comprised peripheral blood, sampled on day 0 of AZD1222 vaccination. CDR3 sequence reads: CASSRTRAGYNSPLHF. The CDR3 DNA is TGCGCCAGCAGTAGGACAAGGGCAGGGTATAATTCACCCCTCCACTTT.